A single sample is the source of the 17 T cell receptor beta chains below, sequenced in a study of blood T cells in healthy people across ages. PCR was performed a second time for roughly 6 to 12 cycles using a sample-barcoded 5' primer and a J-beta primer mix. TCRdb re-derived calls from the 5' RACE reads in MiXCR, one entry per CDR3 protein. The sample has about 760,000 distinct CDR3 sequences; 20% to 25% are singletons. These records were also assigned to another study, of T cells of mothers and their children.

The sample was blood. These receptors originate from a boy aged 5-17 years in good health.

This clonotype turned up a few times. The chain has TRBV7-2 and TRBJ2-5, with D unclear. The CDR3 length is 11 residues. Deletions cut 0 bases from V and 11 bases from J, with 7 bases between. CDR1 is SGHTA, CDR2 FQGNSA, per germline. The CDR3 DNA is TGTGCCAGCAGCTTAGCCCCGACTCAGTACTTC. This gives the protein CASSLAPTQYF.

This clonotype turned up a few times. This chain uses TRBV20-1 with TRBJ2-5; D possibly corresponds to TRBD2 (6 bases). The V gene's germline CDR1 is DFQATT and CDR2 SNEGSKA (reference sequence). Trimming removed 0 bases from V and 3 bases from J, with 17 bases in between. This CDR3 contains 16 residues. The CDR3 DNA sequence: TGCAGTGCTAGAGATTTTATGGGGGAGGAAGAAGAGACCCAGTACTTC. Its translation is CSARDFMGEEEETQYF.

V is TRBV20-1 and J is TRBJ1-6, with TRBD1 matching 9 bases. V gave up 5 bases and J gave up 7 bases; unmatched junction bases: 6. The germline V gene has CDR1 DFQATT and CDR2 SNEGSKA (reference sequence). The CDR3 length is 14 residues. CDR3 sequence reads: CSAEDRGYNSPLHF. DNA for the CDR3: TGCAGTGCTGAAGACAGGGGGTACAATTCACCCCTCCACTTT.

The gene calls are TRBV2 and TRBJ2-1, with a possible D match to TRBD2 (6 bases). The CDR3 has 13 residues. Germline V gene data show CDR1 as SNHLY and CDR2 as FYNNEI. Trimming removed 5 bases at V and 5 bases at J, with 10 bases between. CDR3 DNA: TGTGCCAGCAGTAAGACTAGAGACAATGAGCAGTTCTTC. Translation gives CASSKTRDNEQFF.

The J gene is TRBJ2-5, the V gene TRBV5-1; possible D gene TRBD1, 7 bases. Trimming took 0 bases from V and 5 from J, leaving 11 bases between them. Germline assignment: CDR1 SGHRS and CDR2 YFSETQ. CDR3 length equals 14 residues. Here the CDR3 reads CASSLARGRETQYF. The DNA for the CDR3 is TGCGCCAGCAGCTTGGCCAGGGGGAGGGAGACCCAGTACTTC.

This clonotype was counted only a few times. V and J are TRBV12-3 or TRBV12-4 and TRBJ2-7, with no clear D. CDR3 size: 16 residues. Trimming stripped 3 bases from V and 3 bases from J, with 18 bases between. CDR3 bases: TGTGCCAGCAGTTTTCTCCCCACCAAAGCCCTCTACGAGCAGTACTTC. Its translation is CASSFLPTKALYEQYF.

The rearrangement joins TRBV4-2 to TRBJ2-1, with D tentatively TRBD1 (5 bases). The better agreement between TRBJ2-7 and the DNA end casts doubt on the J call. Germline-derived CDR1 and CDR2 are LGHNA and YNFKEQ. This CDR3 has 16 amino acids. The CDR3, as DNA: TGTGCCAGCAGCCAAGAAAAACAGGCAGTGTACTACGAGCAGTACTTC. Its translation: CASSQEKQAVYYEQYF.

This clonotype was seen a handful of times. The chain employs TRBV6-5 and TRBJ2-3; 14 positions match TRBD2. This CDR3 is built from 22 residues. Looked up from germline, CDR1 is MNHEY and CDR2 is SVGAGI. With V trimmed by 1 base and J by 0 bases, 15 bases remained unmatched. The CDR3 nucleotides are TGTGCCAGCAGTTACTTAGAAACCGGGACTAGCGGGGGTGTATCTAGCACAGATACGCAGTATTTT. Its protein product is CASSYLETGTSGGVSSTDTQYF.

The J gene is TRBJ2-5, the V gene TRBV10-3; 7 nucleotides line up with TRBD1. The CDR3 contains 13 residues. J was trimmed by 4 bases and V by 6 bases; bases with no gene match: 5. Germline CDR1 and CDR2: ENHRY and SYGVKD. CDR3 region: CAISDRVVETQYF. The CDR3 DNA reads as TGTGCCATCAGCGACAGGGTTGTAGAGACCCAGTACTTC.

A few counts support this clonotype. V and J are TRBV7-8 and TRBJ1-1; 9 positions agree with TRBD1. This CDR3 region has 16 residues. Germline lookup yields CDR1 SGHVS and CDR2 FQNEAQ. The J segment lost 0 bases and the V segment lost 3 bases, leaving 5 bases of the junction unmatched. The CDR3 nucleotides read TGTGCCAGCAGCTTGACAGGGGGTCGGATGAACACTGAAGCTTTCTTT. It codes for CASSLTGGRMNTEAFF.

This clonotype showed up many times. V gene TRBV2 combines with J gene TRBJ2-5; no reliable D call. The CDR3 contains 13 residues. Trimming stripped 4 bases from V and 2 bases from J, with 8 bases between. Per the germline V gene, CDR1 is SNHLY and CDR2 is FYNNEI. CDR3 in amino acids: CASSVDRQETQYF. In nucleotides, the CDR3 is TGTGCCAGCAGTGTTGATAGGCAAGAGACCCAGTACTTC. The full variable domain, its missing parts supplied by reference TRBV2 and TRBJ2-5, is EPEVTQTPSHQVTQMGQEVILRCVPISNHLYFYWYRQILGQKVEFLVSFYNNEISEKSEIFDDQFSVERPDGSNFTLKIRSTKLEDSAMYFCASSVDRQETQYFGPGTRLLVL.

There are a few counts of this clonotype. The chain employs TRBV6-5 and TRBJ2-7, with 11 nucleotides matching TRBD1. CDR1 is MNHEY and CDR2 is SVGAGI in the germline V gene. Unmatched junction bases numbered 4, after V lost 4 bases and J lost 2 bases. The CDR3 is 15 residues long. The CDR3 coding sequence is TGTGCCAGCAGTTCACTGGGACAGGGGGCCTACGAGCAGTACTTC. Translating it yields CASSSLGQGAYEQYF.

This clonotype has a handful of counts. The V gene is TRBV28, the J gene TRBJ2-5, with TRBD1 matching 9 bases. The CDR3 is 15 residues long. Germline values: CDR1 MDHEN, CDR2 SYDVKM. Trimming cost V 2 bases and J 5 bases; bases outside gene matches: 6. The CDR3 protein is CASSLPQGAAETQYF. The CDR3, as DNA: TGTGCCAGCAGTTTACCACAGGGGGCGGCGGAGACCCAGTACTTC.

This chain connects TRBV6-2 or TRBV6-3 to TRBJ2-5, with 7 bases lining up with TRBD1. V lost 7 bases, J lost 5 bases, and 4 bases stayed unmatched. Germline V gives CDR1 MNHEY, CDR2 SVGEGT. The CDR3 extends over 12 amino acids. The CDR3 DNA reads TGTGCCAGCACTACAGGGGCTGAGACCCAGTACTTC. It is translated as CASTTGAETQYF.

This chain links TRBV13 with TRBJ2-5; TRBD2 matches at 9 bases. Germline trimming cut 4 bases from V and 5 bases from J; bases unmatched to any gene: 8. Germline V gives CDR1 PRHDT, CDR2 FYEKMQ (reference sequence). The CDR3 extends over 15 amino acids. CDR3 protein: CASSSTGLAHETQYF. In DNA form, the CDR3 reads TGTGCCAGCAGCTCTACGGGACTAGCTCACGAGACCCAGTACTTC.

This clonotype was found many times. The genes are TRBV5-1 and TRBJ2-1; 9 bases fit TRBD1. Germline trimming cut 2 bases from V and 10 bases from J; bases unmatched to any gene: 7. Germline V gives CDR1 SGHRS, CDR2 YFSETQ. The CDR3 contains 14 residues. The CDR3 spells CASSLGTGLWEQFF. CDR3 in DNA: TGCGCCAGCAGCTTAGGGACAGGGCTATGGGAGCAGTTCTTC.

This chain links TRBV5-1 with TRBJ2-3, with D hard to call. Germline loops: CDR1 SGHRS, CDR2 YFSETQ. CDR3 length equals 12 residues. V dropped 4 bases and J dropped 3 bases, with 6 bases sitting between them. CDR3 amino acids: CASSAQTDTQYF. CDR3 bases: TGCGCCAGCAGCGCCCAGACAGATACGCAGTATTTT.